The 10 T cell receptor beta chains below all came from one sample that was sequenced in a study of T cell responses to AZD1222 COVID-19 vaccine. Profiled with immunoSEQ multiplex PCR; TCRdb holds only in-frame clones, not every one. The sample carries approximately 85,000 clones, 70% to 90% recorded once. This specimen was peripheral blood, taken on day 0 of AZD1222 vaccination. The receptors were sampled from an adult in good health.

The rearrangement uses TRBV24-1 and TRBJ2-3; 10 bases are a match to TRBD2. V was pared by 6 bases and J by 3 bases, with 11 bases of the junction left unmatched. This CDR3 comprises 17 residues. Germline-derived CDR1 and CDR2 are KGHDR and SFDVKD. The CDR3 bases are TGTGCCACCAGTATAACTAGCGGGGCGGGGGAGACAGATACGCAGTATTTT. Encoded protein: CATSITSGAGETDTQYF.

The J gene is TRBJ1-5, the V gene TRBV6-5; D is ambiguous. Trimming stripped 8 bases from V and 0 bases from J, with 8 bases between. Per germline, CDR1 MNHEY and CDR2 SVGAGI. This CDR3 is built from 13 residues. The CDR3 reads CASGPGSNQPQHF. The CDR3 region has the DNA TGTGCCAGCGGGCCCGGTAGCAATCAGCCCCAGCATTTT.

The CDR3 loop is CASSLDRGKTYEQYF. CDR3 DNA sequence: TGTGCCAGCAGCTTAGATCGGGGCAAGACCTACGAGCAGTACTTC. The chain combines TRBV11-2 with TRBJ2-7; D possibly uses TRBD1 or TRBD2 (5 bases each). This CDR3 contains 15 residues. From germline, CDR1 is SGHAT and CDR2 FQNNGV. V shed 0 bases and J shed 2 bases, with 11 bases lying between them.

This chain uses TRBV6-2 or TRBV6-3 with TRBJ2-7, with a possible D match to TRBD2 (6 bases). The CDR3 contains 13 residues. The V and J ends lost 2 bases and 3 bases respectively, with 8 bases between them. Germline V gene data show CDR1 as MNHEY and CDR2 as SVGEGT. CDR3 in amino acids: CASSYTGVYEQYF. The CDR3 DNA follows: TGTGCCAGCAGTTACACGGGAGTCTACGAGCAGTACTTC.

The chain uses TRBV6-5 and TRBJ2-7, with D perhaps matching TRBD1 or TRBD2 (5 bases each). The ends were cut back, 0 bases at V and 6 bases at J, with 12 bases in the middle. Germline V lookup: CDR1 MNHEY, CDR2 SVGAGI. The CDR3 has 14 amino acids. The CDR3 protein is CASSYSRDDREQYF. The CDR3 DNA reads TGTGCCAGCAGTTACTCCCGGGACGATCGCGAGCAGTACTTC.

The chain carries TRBV7-2 and TRBJ2-3, with 7 bases fitting TRBD2. This CDR3 spans 17 amino acids. J gave up 3 bases and V 0 bases, and 9 bases lay outside the gene matches. The germline V gene encodes CDR1 SGHTA and CDR2 FQGNSA. CDR3 amino acids: CASSLAVNSGLTDTQYF. CDR3 DNA sequence: TGTGCCAGCAGCTTAGCGGTCAATAGCGGGTTGACAGATACGCAGTATTTT. The full variable domain, with the rest looked up from reference TRBV7-2 and TRBJ2-3, is GAGVSQSPSNKVTEKGKDVELRCDPISGHTALYWYRQSLGQGLEFLIYFQGNSAPDKSGLPSDRFSAERTGGSVSTLTIQRTQQEDSAVYLCASSLAVNSGLTDTQYFGPGTRLTVL.

The CDR3 sequence: CASSVLAGQETQYF. DNA for the CDR3: TGTGCCAGTAGTGTTTTAGCGGGACAAGAGACCCAGTACTTC. V usage is TRBV19 and J usage is TRBJ2-5; 8 bases agree with TRBD2. The CDR3 runs to 14 residues. Germline assignment: CDR1 LNHDA and CDR2 SQIVND (reference sequence). The V gene end was trimmed by 5 bases and the J gene end by 2 bases; junction bases not matched to a gene: 4.

V and J are TRBV30 and TRBJ2-3; the match to TRBD2 covers 8 bases. J lost 0 bases, V lost 7 bases, and 3 bases had no gene match. Germline CDR1 reads GTSNPN; CDR2 reads SVGIG (reference sequence). The CDR3 extends over 13 amino acids. The CDR3 region is CASTSGSTDTQYF. In DNA form, the CDR3 reads TGTGCCTCTACTAGCGGTAGCACAGATACGCAGTATTTT.

This chain uses TRBV27 with TRBJ1-5, with D possibly TRBD1 on 6 matching bases. Germline V gene sequence: CDR1 MNHEY, CDR2 SMNVEV (reference sequence). V lost 5 bases to trimming and J lost 6 bases, with 20 bases between them. The CDR3 has 16 residues. The CDR3 DNA reads as TGTGCCAGCAGTCCGATGGGGGGGGACAATCGTCAGCCCCAGCATTTT. It translates to CASSPMGGDNRQPQHF.

The genes are TRBV6-5 and TRBJ2-1; possible D gene TRBD1, 5 bases. The CDR3 length is 14 residues. Germline CDR1 and CDR2: MNHEY and SVGAGI. Trimming took 7 bases from V and 4 from J, leaving 14 bases between them. The CDR3 sequence is CASMVQELYNEQFF. In DNA form, the CDR3 reads TGTGCCAGCATGGTACAGGAGTTATACAATGAGCAGTTCTTC.